This is a list of T cell receptor beta chains from one sample in a study of blood T cell repertoires in COVID-19. Libraries were prepared by immunoSEQ multiplex PCR; TCRdb keeps only in-frame clonotypes and omits some of them. The table has fewer than 350,000 clones, 85% seen once. Sequencing was performed on PBMCs or T cells enriched from blood (not recorded which). The receptors were sampled from a woman aged 45 to 65 who had recovered from COVID-19. Each CDR3 is given with its conserved first and last residue. Each record gives: V gene, J gene, D gene, clone size, CDR3 protein, CDR3 DNA. The D gene is left open where the match is weak. Size is omitted from some rows. Given values are once, few, many or a class for expanded clones.

>TRBV15|TRBJ2-7|TRBD1|few
CATSREGQFSYEQYF
TGTGCCACCAGCAGAGAGGGACAGTTCTCCTACGAGCAGTACTTC
>TRBV4-3|TRBJ2-4|NA|NA
CASSQGARHQGQYF
TGCGCCAGCAGCCAAGGGGCGAGACATCAGGGTCAGTACTTC
>TRBV29-1|TRBJ1-1|TRBD1|NA
CSVDGQANTEAFF
TGCAGCGTTGATGGACAGGCCAACACTGAAGCTTTCTTT
>TRBV10-3|TRBJ1-2|TRBD1|NA
CAIRGTGVTSPNYGYTF
TGTGCCATCAGGGGGACAGGGGTGACCTCCCCTAACTATGGCTACACCTTC
>TRBV7-9|TRBJ1-2|TRBD1|NA
CASSSTGIDYGYTF
TGTGCCAGCAGCTCGACAGGGATCGACTATGGCTACACCTTC
>TRBV7-2|TRBJ1-5|NA|NA
CASSLALRGQPQHF
TGTGCCAGCAGCTTAGCGCTTCGGGGTCAGCCCCAGCATTTT
>TRBV30|TRBJ1-5|TRBD1|NA
CACTSGGEQPQHF
TGTGCCTGCACATCAGGGGGCGAACAGCCCCAGCATTTT
>TRBV5-1|TRBJ2-1|TRBD2|NA
CASSAAGGIYNEQFF
TGCGCCAGCAGCGCAGCGGGAGGTATCTACAATGAGCAGTTCTTC
>TRBV6-5|TRBJ1-2|NA|NA
CASSRTQEGYTF
TGTGCCAGCAGTCGAACACAGGAGGGCTACACCTTC
>TRBV6-1|TRBJ1-1|NA|NA
CASSELTSGGFF
TGTGCCAGCAGTGAATTGACCTCCGGGGGTTTCTTT
>TRBV5-1|TRBJ1-2|TRBD1|NA
CASRVVLGTDYGYTF
TGCGCCAGCAGGGTAGTGCTCGGGACAGACTATGGCTACACCTTC
>TRBV12-1|TRBJ2-2|NA|NA
CASSFKTSGNRTDTGELFF
TGTGCCAGCAGCTTTAAGACTAGCGGGAATAGGACGGACACCGGGGAGCTGTTTTTT
>TRBV7-9|TRBJ2-1|TRBD2|NA
CASSSRGRRSYNEQFF
TGTGCCAGCAGCTCGCGCGGGAGGCGATCCTACAATGAGCAGTTCTTC
>TRBV12-3/TRBV12-4|TRBJ2-3|TRBD2|NA
CASRKGLAPQYF
TGTGCCAGCAGGAAAGGACTAGCTCCGCAGTATTTT
>TRBV10-3|TRBJ1-6|NA|once
CAIKATEASYNSPLHF
TGTGCCATCAAAGCGACAGAAGCCTCCTATAATTCACCCCTCCACTTT
>TRBV7-3|TRBJ2-1|TRBD2|NA
CASSLNSGGYNEQFF
TGTGCCAGCAGCTTAAACAGCGGGGGCTACAATGAGCAGTTCTTC
>TRBV27|TRBJ2-1|TRBD1|NA
CASVLRGRDNEQFF
TGTGCCAGCGTTTTAAGGGGGCGAGACAATGAGCAGTTCTTC
>TRBV4-2|TRBJ2-5|NA|NA
CASSQDYQGKGTQYF
TGTGCCAGCAGCCAAGACTATCAGGGGAAGGGGACCCAGTACTTC
>TRBV7-2|TRBJ1-3|NA|once
CASSSSTGPGNTIYF
TGTGCCAGCAGCTCCTCCACAGGGCCGGGAAACACCATATATTTT
>TRBV27|TRBJ1-2|TRBD1|few
CASSSGRDSVNGYTF
TGTGCCAGCAGTTCCGGCCGGGACAGCGTTAATGGCTACACCTTC
>TRBV18|TRBJ1-3|NA|NA
CASSSNSGNTIYF
TGTGCCAGCTCGTCTAACTCTGGAAACACCATATATTTT
>TRBV5-1|TRBJ2-2|NA|once
CASSLVPGDNTGELFF
TGCGCCAGCAGCTTGGTCCCAGGGGATAACACCGGGGAGCTGTTTTTT
>TRBV19|TRBJ2-5|TRBD2|once
CASSPAPRGGRETQYF
TGTGCCAGTAGTCCAGCCCCCCGGGGGGGCCGGGAGACCCAGTACTTC
>TRBV30|TRBJ1-2|NA|NA
CAWSEDRSHGYTF
TGTGCCTGGAGTGAGGACAGAAGCCATGGCTACACCTTC
>TRBV12-2|TRBJ1-4|NA|many
CASRLASRRASGKLFF
TGTGCAAGTCGCTTAGCGTCCCGCAGGGCCTCTGGAAAACTGTTTTTT
>TRBV11-2|TRBJ2-2|NA|NA
CASSAAGQANTGELFF
TGTGCCAGCAGCGCCGCGGGCCAGGCGAACACCGGGGAGCTGTTTTTT
>TRBV6-5|TRBJ2-7|NA|NA
CASKLNEQYF
TGTGCCAGCAAACTCAATGAGCAGTACTTC
>TRBV5-4|TRBJ2-3|TRBD1|few
CASSKPGTGIDTQYF
TGTGCCAGCAGCAAACCCGGGACAGGGATAGATACGCAGTATTTT
>TRBV16|TRBJ2-1|NA|once
CASSQSGGGYNEQFF
TGTGCCAGCAGCCAATCGGGGGGAGGTTACAATGAGCAGTTCTTC
>TRBV7-9|TRBJ2-7|NA|once
CASSLVGQSSYEQYF
TGTGCCAGCAGCTTAGTTGGACAAAGCTCCTACGAGCAGTACTTC
>TRBV12-5|TRBJ1-1|NA|NA
CASGFSTGTRMNTEAFF
TGTGCTAGTGGTTTCTCCACAGGGACGAGGATGAACACTGAAGCTTTCTTT
>TRBV15|TRBJ1-3|TRBD1|NA
CATSRGTGGILRNTIYF
TGTGCCACCAGCAGGGGCACAGGGGGAATCTTGCGAAACACCATATATTTT
>TRBV3-1/TRBV3-2|TRBJ1-4|TRBD1|NA
CASSQTGGNEKLFF
TGTGCCAGCAGCCAGACAGGGGGCAATGAAAAACTGTTTTTT